This TCR beta chain was recovered during a study of shared clonotypes between healthy human individuals. The CDR3 sequence is 17 residues long. The germline V gene encodes CDR1 KGHSH and CDR2 LQKENI. V shed 4 bases, J shed 2 bases, and the junction held 8 bases outside the gene matches. For each subset, genomic DNA was distributed in equal portions over several immunoSEQ plates. Sequencing used immunoSEQ multiplex PCR; TCRdb keeps in-frame clones, though not all of them. The sample contains about 2 million clones, 90% to 95% of which appear only once. A note on this clone: Its antigen remains unidentified.

Memory CD4+ cells were the fraction left after CD45RA+ naive selection. Regarding the study as a whole: Sharing across four donors was seen in around 5% of naive CD4 clonotypes. Depth was large, yet rarefaction showed that sorted-subset sequencing was incomplete.

Input material: naive CD4+ T cells sorted from blood. Subset indicated: CD45RA+ positively selected. The clonotype originates from a man aged 18-30 years in good health. This chain links TRBV18 with TRBJ2-6, with TRBD1 identical over 7 bases. The CDR3 is CASSQTGTGAGANVLTF. The CDR3 DNA is TGTGCCAGCTCACAAACGGGTACAGGGGCTGGGGCCAACGTCCTGACTTTC.